These 32 T cell receptor beta chains came from one sample sequenced in a study of blood T cell repertoires in COVID-19. TCRdb's table, derived via immunoSEQ multiplex PCR, lists solely in-frame clones and lacks some. The table has approximately 30,000 clones, about nine tenths seen once; the top ten hold around 5%. Sequenced material: peripheral blood. These receptors came from a human donor in a cohort sampled during active COVID-19.

This clone was seen more than once but under ten times. The V gene is TRBV6-2 or TRBV6-3, the J gene TRBJ2-1, with TRBD2 as a possible D gene (7 bases). Germline values: CDR1 MNHEY, CDR2 SVGEGT. The CDR3 length is 15 residues. V was pared by 2 bases and J by 7 bases, with 15 bases between. The CDR3 nucleotides read TGTGCCAGCAGTTACGGGGGGGCCAATCTAAATGAGCAGTTCTTC. Its protein product is CASSYGGANLNEQFF.

The rearrangement joins TRBV27 to TRBJ1-2; 11 bases line up with TRBD1. The trim removed 3 bases at V and 2 bases at J, leaving 8 bases unmatched. Germline V lookup: CDR1 MNHEY, CDR2 SMNVEV (reference sequence). The length of the CDR3 is 17 residues. The CDR3 nucleotides are TGTGCCAGCAGTTTCGGGACAGGGGGTATTGGAAACTATGGCTACACCTTC. Protein product: CASSFGTGGIGNYGYTF.

The chain uses TRBV19 and TRBJ1-1; a possible D gene is TRBD1 (6 bases). Germline V CDR1 and CDR2: LNHDA, SQIVND (reference sequence). This CDR3 is built from 14 residues. V was shortened by 7 bases and J by 4 bases, with 16 bases between the two germline ends. CDR3 DNA sequence: TGTGCCAGTATCTCTGGGGGCGTTCGCACTGAAGCTTTCTTT. Its protein product is CASISGGVRTEAFF.

This clone was seen a few times. A read error may account for a junction end that differs from germline. V gene TRBV14 combines with J gene TRBJ2-3, with TRBD2 as a possible D gene (5 bases). There are 14 residues in the CDR3. Germline CDR1 reads SGHDN; CDR2 reads FVKESK. The CDR3 protein is CASSPGIATHTQYF. The CDR3 bases are TGTGCCAGCAGCCCCGGGATAGCCACACATACGCAGTATTTT.

The CDR3 region has the DNA TGTGCCAGCGGGGACAGGTACAAGCAGTACGTC. The encoded protein is CASGDRYKQYV. This chain links TRBV27 with TRBJ2-7, with 8 bases lining up with TRBD1. Germline V gives CDR1 MNHEY, CDR2 SMNVEV (reference sequence). V lost 8 bases, J lost 8 bases, and 5 bases stayed unmatched. The CDR3 runs 11 residues.

The V call is TRBV6-4, the J call TRBJ2-4; D perhaps matches TRBD2 (6 bases). Trimming stripped 6 bases from V and 0 bases from J, with 18 bases between. The CDR3 contains 17 residues. Germline assignment: CDR1 MRHNA and CDR2 SNTAGT. DNA for the CDR3: TGTGCCAGCAGATCCCTCGGGGAGCGGGTAGCCAAAAACATTCAGTACTTC. This codes for CASRSLGERVAKNIQYF.

This chain joins TRBV7-2 and TRBJ2-1, with TRBD1 matching over 8 bases. The CDR3 contains 14 residues. Losses at the gene ends were 2 bases for V and 10 bases for J; bases not matched to a gene: 7. In germline, CDR1 is SGHTA, CDR2 FQGNSA. This CDR3 is CASSLYWTGYEQFF. The CDR3 nucleotides read TGTGCCAGCAGCTTATACTGGACAGGGTACGAGCAGTTCTTC.

This chain joins TRBV30 and TRBJ2-4, with unresolved D. The length of the CDR3 is 13 residues. The V and J ends lost 0 bases and 0 bases respectively, with 3 bases between them. The germline V gene encodes CDR1 GTSNPN and CDR2 SVGIG (reference sequence). The CDR3 nucleotides read TGTGCCTGGAGTGTCCTAGCCAAAAACATTCAGTACTTC. Translation gives CAWSVLAKNIQYF.

J is TRBJ1-4 and V is TRBV10-3; tentatively, D is TRBD1 (6 bases). Trimming left V 0 bases short and J 8 bases short, with 10 bases between. The germline CDR1 and CDR2 sequences are ENHRY and SYGVKD. This CDR3 has 14 residues. The CDR3 DNA follows: TGTGCCATCAGTGAGTCGGGGGCAGGGGAAAAACTGTTTTTT. Its translation: CAISESGAGEKLFF.

This chain links TRBV9 with TRBJ1-2; 11 bases line up with TRBD1. The CDR3 is 17 amino acids. Germline V CDR1 and CDR2: SGDLS, YYNGEE. V shed 3 bases, J shed 2 bases, and the junction held 9 bases outside the gene matches. CDR3 bases: TGTGCCAGCAGCGCCCAGAGGGGACAGGGGGAAAACTATGGCTACACCTTC. Its translation is CASSAQRGQGENYGYTF.

This clone has only one observation. V usage is TRBV24-1 and J usage is TRBJ2-1; 9 bases line up with TRBD2. Germline-derived CDR1 and CDR2 are KGHDR and SFDVKD. The CDR3 is 16 amino acids. The junction had 11 bases not matched to a gene; V was cut back by 4 bases and J by 8 bases. For the CDR3, the DNA is TGTGCCACCAGTGACCTCACTAGCGGGCGGGGCGATGAGCAGTTCTTC. Its protein is CATSDLTSGRGDEQFF.

The chain couples TRBV27 to TRBJ2-1, with D possibly being TRBD1 (6 bases). Germline loops: CDR1 MNHEY, CDR2 SMNVEV (reference sequence). The germline V and J ends were trimmed by 0 bases and 6 bases, with 12 bases remaining between them. The CDR3 is made up of 15 amino acids. This chain's CDR3 is CASSLSIRGGNEQFF. CDR3 nucleotides: TGTGCCAGCAGTTTATCGATTCGAGGGGGCAATGAGCAGTTCTTC.

The rearrangement links TRBV21-1 to TRBJ1-3. TRBV21-1 is tagged as a pseudogene. This CDR3 contains 15 residues. The CDR3 DNA is TGTGCCAGCAGCAAAAACAGAGGGTTGGGAAACACCATATATTTT. Amino acids: CASSKNRGLGNTIYF.

V gene TRBV7-2 combines with J gene TRBJ2-5, with 12 positions matching TRBD2. The germline V gene encodes CDR1 SGHTA and CDR2 FQGNSA. J was trimmed by 4 bases and V by 5 bases; bases with no gene match: 5. This CDR3 has 15 amino acids. CDR3 nucleotides: TGTGCCAGCAGCGCTTCTAGCGGGGGGGTAGAGACCCAGTACTTC. It translates to CASSASSGGVETQYF.

This clone came up once. Other nucleotide sequences from this sample produce the same CDR3. The chain is built from TRBV2 and TRBJ1-5, with 9 bases that match TRBD1. Germline-derived CDR1 and CDR2 are SNHLY and FYNNEI. There are 16 residues in the CDR3. With V trimmed by 5 bases and J by 6 bases, 11 bases remained unmatched. Here the CDR3 DNA reads TGTGCCAGCAGTCTACAGGGGGCGCGGGGGGGTCAGCCCCAGCATTTT. This encodes CASSLQGARGGQPQHF.

J is TRBJ1-1 and V is TRBV12-3 or TRBV12-4, with D unclear. V lost 4 bases and J lost 3, with 3 bases in between. The CDR3 is 11 amino acids. CDR3 DNA sequence: TGTGCCAGCAGTTCATACACTGAAGCTTTCTTT. Its protein product is CASSSYTEAFF.

CDR3 protein: CASSLDRESYNTEAFF. The CDR3 DNA reads as TGTGCCAGCAGCTTGGACAGGGAATCTTACAACACTGAAGCTTTCTTT. The chain recombines TRBV5-4 with TRBJ1-1; a weak D match, TRBD1 (6 bases). This CDR3 contains 16 residues. Germline V CDR1 and CDR2: SGHNT, YYREEE (reference sequence). V was clipped by 0 bases and J by 2 bases, with 14 bases between them.

The chain has TRBV19 and TRBJ2-2, with 8 bases matching TRBD1. CDR3 length equals 16 residues. Germline lookup yields CDR1 LNHDA and CDR2 SQIVND (reference sequence). V lost 4 bases to trimming and J lost 9 bases; unmatched junction nucleotides: 13. The CDR3 DNA reads TGTGCCAGTAGTAGACAGGGGTTTGAGGGTGCCAGGGAGCTGTTTTTT. Translating gives CASSRQGFEGARELFF.

This chain connects TRBV5-1 to TRBJ1-1; D gene ambiguous. This CDR3 is 13 amino acids long. V was shortened by 2 bases and J by 5 bases, with 10 bases between the two germline ends. CDR1 and CDR2 from the germline V gene are SGHRS and YFSETQ. This chain's CDR3 is CASSFSGNTEAFF. CDR3 nucleotides: TGCGCCAGCAGCTTCAGTGGCAATACTGAAGCTTTCTTT.

A single count supports this clone. This chain links TRBV7-6 with TRBJ2-3; maybe TRBD2 (5 bases). The CDR3 has 16 amino acids. Between the trimmed V and J ends, which lost 1 base and 1 base, there was a span of 12 bases. Germline assignment: CDR1 SGHVS and CDR2 FNYEAQ. The CDR3 DNA follows: TGTGCCAGCAGCTTAGTTGCGGGTGGGGGCACAGATACGCAGTATTTT. Its translation is CASSLVAGGGTDTQYF. The variable domain in full, with the rest retrieved from reference TRBV7-6 and TRBJ2-3, is GAGVSQSPRYKVTKRGQDVALRCDPISGHVSLYWYRQALGQGPEFLTYFNYEAQQDKSGLPNDRFSAERPEGSISTLTIQRTEQRDSAMYRCASSLVAGGGTDTQYFGPGTRLTVL.

This chain connects TRBV5-1 to TRBJ2-3; D unclear. The CDR3 contains 14 residues. CDR1 and CDR2 (germline): SGHRS, YFSETQ. The V end lost 0 bases, the J end lost 5 bases, and 10 bases lay between the germline ends. In DNA, the CDR3 is TGCGCCAGCAGCTTGGCCATTTTCGGAGATACGCAGTATTTT. It specifies CASSLAIFGDTQYF.

This sequence joins TRBV11-3 and TRBJ2-5; a possible D gene is TRBD1 (5 bases). The germline V and J ends were trimmed by 0 bases and 1 base, with 6 bases remaining between them. CDR1 and CDR2 from the germline V gene are SGHNT and YENEEA. This CDR3 is built from 14 residues. The CDR3 sequence is CASSLETAQETQYF. For the CDR3, the DNA is TGTGCCAGCAGCTTAGAGACAGCCCAAGAGACCCAGTACTTC.

The rearrangement uses TRBV9 and TRBJ2-1, with TRBD2 identical over 9 bases. Unmatched junction bases numbered 13, after V lost 4 bases and J lost 8 bases. CDR3 size: 16 residues. Germline CDR1 reads SGDLS; CDR2 reads YYNGEE. The CDR3: CASSPRTSVVQYEQFF. CDR3 nucleotides: TGTGCCAGCAGCCCCCGGACTAGCGTAGTACAATATGAGCAGTTCTTC.

This clone was seen a single time. The chain has TRBV7-2 and TRBJ1-5, with a tentative D call TRBD1 (5 bases). Germline CDR1 reads SGHTA; CDR2 reads FQGNSA. This CDR3 comprises 16 residues. The V gene lost 0 bases and the J gene lost 2 bases, with 11 bases spanning the gap. The CDR3 region has the DNA TGTGCCAGCAGCTTAGCGCTGGGGCAGGGCAATCAGCCCCAGCATTTT. It specifies CASSLALGQGNQPQHF.

The V gene is TRBV4-3, the J gene TRBJ2-1, with 11 bases aligning to TRBD2. With V trimmed by 0 bases and J by 4 bases, 8 bases remained unmatched. Germline V gene lookup returns CDR1 LGHNA and CDR2 YSLEER. CDR3 length: 18 amino acids. CDR3 amino acids: CASSQERSGLAVYNEQFF. The CDR3, as DNA: TGCGCCAGCAGCCAAGAAAGATCGGGACTAGCGGTATACAATGAGCAGTTCTTC.

This rearrangement joins TRBV7-2 to TRBJ1-1; D is perhaps TRBD1 (5 bases). This CDR3 comprises 14 residues. Germline loops: CDR1 SGHTA, CDR2 FQGNSA. V lost 4 bases and J 1 base, leaving 10 bases between the germline ends. The CDR3 reads CASSSQVTNTEAFF. The DNA for the CDR3 is TGTGCCAGCAGCTCACAGGTTACGAACACTGAAGCTTTCTTT.

This clone has only one observation. The V and J genes are TRBV2 and TRBJ1-6; D is unclear. The CDR3 contains 11 residues. Trimming removed 5 bases at V and 9 bases at J, with 5 bases between. The germline V gene has CDR1 SNHLY and CDR2 FYNNEI. CDR3 region: CASSYSSPLHF. DNA for the CDR3: TGTGCCAGCAGTTACAGTTCACCCCTCCACTTT.

The rearrangement joins TRBV2 to TRBJ1-3, with D perhaps matching TRBD1 (5 bases). The ends were cut back, 7 bases at V and 4 bases at J, with 11 bases in the middle. CDR1 and CDR2 from the germline V gene are SNHLY and FYNNEI. The CDR3 runs 13 residues. The CDR3 here is CASTGAVGNTIYF. CDR3 nucleotides: TGTGCCAGCACTGGGGCAGTAGGAAACACCATATATTTT. Looking up the rest from reference TRBV2 and TRBJ1-3 gives the full variable domain: EPEVTQTPSHQVTQMGQEVILRCVPISNHLYFYWYRQILGQKVEFLVSFYNNEISEKSEIFDDQFSVERPDGSNFTLKIRSTKLEDSAMYFCASTGAVGNTIYFGEGSWLTVV.

The rearrangement joins TRBV19 to TRBJ2-2, with TRBD1 identical over 7 bases. The CDR3 totals 16 residues. Germline V gene lookup returns CDR1 LNHDA and CDR2 SQIVND (reference sequence). Germline trimming cut 3 bases from V and 7 bases from J; bases unmatched to any gene: 11. CDR3 nucleotide sequence: TGTGCCAGTAGTATTCATCCGGGACAGATGGTCGGGGAGCTGTTTTTT. It is translated as CASSIHPGQMVGELFF.

The J gene is TRBJ1-1, the V gene TRBV12-5; TRBD1 is a possible D gene (6 bases). In germline, CDR1 is LGHNT, CDR2 FRNRAP. The CDR3 contains 11 residues. V was pared by 4 bases and J by 8 bases, with 8 bases between. The CDR3 bases are TGTGCTAGTGGTTCCGGACAGGAAGCTTTCTTT. Translation gives CASGSGQEAFF.

V gene TRBV6-5 combines with J gene TRBJ1-2, with D possibly matching TRBD1 (6 bases). The CDR3 loop spans 11 amino acids. V was clipped by 7 bases and J by 8 bases, with 11 bases between them. Germline-derived CDR1 and CDR2 are MNHEY and SVGAGI. CDR3: CASTQGQGYTF. CDR3 coding DNA: TGTGCCAGCACCCAGGGGCAGGGCTACACCTTC.

The V and J genes are TRBV7-9 and TRBJ2-1; 8 positions match TRBD1. Losses at the gene ends were 0 bases for V and 5 bases for J; bases not matched to a gene: 6. The CDR3 runs to 16 residues. CDR1 SEHNR and CDR2 FQNEAQ come from the germline V gene (reference sequence). The CDR3 sequence: CASSLALDRANNEQFF. DNA for the CDR3: TGTGCCAGCAGCTTAGCGTTGGACAGGGCCAACAATGAGCAGTTCTTC. The variable domain in full, completed from reference TRBV7-9 and TRBJ2-1, reads DTGVSQNPRHKITKRGQNVTFRCDPISEHNRLYWYRQTLGQGPEFLTYFQNEAQLEKSRLLSDRFSAERPKGSFSTLEIQRTEQGDSAMYLCASSLALDRANNEQFFGPGTRLTVL.